The subject of this entry is one TCR beta chain. Its specificity is not known. This entry belongs to a study of glioma-infiltrating T cells. Findings and caveats of the study: Gliomas, especially low-grade, showed above-expected tissue-blood divergence; non-neoplastic patients showed below.

CDR3 length: 14 amino acids. The germline gives CDR1 LGHDT, CDR2 YNNKEL (reference sequence). Trimming stripped 5 bases from V and 3 bases from J, with 14 bases between. Using RNA template, CDR3s of TCR alpha and beta were amplified with iRepertoire arm-PCR. A single record per CDR3 protein comes from TCRdb applying MiXCR to the multiplex PCR reads. The data show 95,000 to 150,000 distinct CDR3 sequences, 20% to 25% seen once. The TCR comes from a human donor with low-grade glioma or glioblastoma, undergoing nonglioma brain surgery, or in good health (not recorded which). The chain employs TRBV3-1 and TRBJ2-7; D gene ambiguous. Sequences were obtained from glioma tissue, nonneoplastic brain tissue, or PBMCs (not recorded which). The CDR3, as DNA: TGTGCCAGCAGCTCGAAGGGCGGCGGCTACGAGCAGTACTTC. Translated: CASSSKGGGYEQYF.